Following are 4 T cell receptor beta chains from one sample sequenced in a study of blood T cell repertoires in COVID-19. Repertoires were generated with immunoSEQ multiplex PCR, while TCRdb's copy carries only in-frame clones and drops some. The sample carries about 130,000 clones, roughly 83% recorded once. The source material was peripheral blood. These receptors came from a woman aged 80 or over with acute or convalescent COVID-19.

The CDR3 DNA sequence: TGTGCCAGCAGCCAATTAAAGGGAGATGGCTACACCTTC. This sequence encodes CASSQLKGDGYTF. The chain has TRBV3-1 (or the pseudogene TRBV3-2) and TRBJ1-2; D not resolved. The CDR3 has 13 amino acids. Germline CDR1 reads LGHDT; CDR2 reads YNNKEL (reference sequence). V lost 2 bases and J 6 bases, leaving 10 bases between the germline ends.

The rearrangement uses TRBV21-1 and TRBJ1-2. TRBV21-1 is marked as a pseudogene. This CDR3 comprises 16 residues. CDR3 DNA sequence: TGTGCCAGCAGCAAAGGAGGGCCATCGGTGGGCTATGGCTACACCTTC. Protein sequence: CASSKGGPSVGYGYTF.

This chain links TRBV10-3 with TRBJ1-1, with D possibly matching TRBD1 (5 bases). V lost 7 bases and J 2 bases, leaving 11 bases between the germline ends. Germline CDR1 is ENHRY and CDR2 is SYGVKD. The length of the CDR3 is 13 residues. Here the CDR3 reads CAITGEPNTEAFF. The CDR3 DNA reads as TGTGCCATCACGGGGGAACCTAACACTGAAGCTTTCTTT.

This chain uses TRBV5-1 with TRBJ2-1; D perhaps matches TRBD2 (6 bases). The CDR3 totals 13 residues. Germline V gene sequence: CDR1 SGHRS, CDR2 YFSETQ. V dropped 2 bases and J dropped 7 bases, with 10 bases sitting between them. CDR3 protein: CASSFYSGNEQFF. CDR3 in DNA: TGCGCCAGCAGCTTTTACAGCGGGAATGAGCAGTTCTTC.